These 20 T cell receptor beta chains share one sample of origin, sequenced in a study of cytomegalovirus exposure and HLA in healthy donors. The PCR used 60 Vbeta and 13 Jbeta primers. Profiled with immunoSEQ multiplex PCR; TCRdb holds only in-frame clones, not every one. The table records 130,000 to 150,000 clones, over 75% of them present only once. The specimen was PBMCs. These TCRs come from a woman aged 45-65 years in good health and CMV-seropositive.

This clone was seen only a few times. CDR3 nucleotides: TGTGCCAGCAGCTTAGCAGCGGGGGTCAATTCACCCCTCCACTTT. The encoded protein is CASSLAAGVNSPLHF. V is TRBV7-8 and J is TRBJ1-6, with D perhaps matching TRBD1 (5 bases). CDR3 length: 15 residues. Deletions cut 0 bases from V and 7 bases from J, with 10 bases between. Germline V gene lookup returns CDR1 SGHVS and CDR2 FQNEAQ.

The V gene is TRBV5-4, the J gene TRBJ2-1; TRBD2 matches at 9 bases. The CDR3 has 16 residues. The V segment lost 0 bases and the J segment 3 bases; nucleotides outside the gene matches: 4. Germline values: CDR1 SGHNT, CDR2 YYREEE (reference sequence). CDR3 nucleotide sequence: TGTGCCAGCAGCTTGGGTGGCGGGGGGGACTACAATGAGCAGTTCTTC. It encodes CASSLGGGGDYNEQFF.

The chain has TRBV11-3 and TRBJ2-7, with D unclear. The CDR3 spans 13 residues. V gave up 3 bases and J gave up 0 bases, with 6 bases separating them. The V gene's germline CDR1 is SGHNT and CDR2 YENEEA. Here the CDR3 DNA reads TGTGCCAGCAGCTTCACATCCTCCTACGAGCAGTACTTC. As protein: CASSFTSSYEQYF.

The rearrangement links TRBV6-5 to TRBJ1-6; D is uncertain. Trimming removed 4 bases from V and 0 bases from J, with 10 bases in between. The CDR3 totals 16 residues. Germline CDR1 reads MNHEY; CDR2 reads SVGAGI. The CDR3 region has the DNA TGTGCCAGCAGTTTGGAGTCTAGCTCCTATAATTCACCCCTCCACTTT. Its translation is CASSLESSSYNSPLHF.

A word on this clone: A much larger clone differs from this one at a single base, so this may be a read error. CDR3 nucleotide sequence: TGTGCCAGCAGCTTGGCAGGGGATCAGCCCCAGCATTTT. The encoded protein is CASSLAGDQPQHF. The rearrangement joins TRBV5-5 to TRBJ1-5; D is possibly TRBD1 (6 bases). The CDR3 runs 13 residues. Germline CDR1 and CDR2: SGHKS and YYEKEE (reference sequence). Between the trimmed V and J ends, which lost 0 bases and 5 bases, there was a span of 6 bases.

The chain is built from TRBV18 and TRBJ1-4, with 9 bases fitting TRBD1. V was pared by 0 bases and J by 5 bases, with 1 base of the junction left unmatched. Germline V gives CDR1 KGHSH, CDR2 LQKENI. The CDR3 is 15 residues long. The DNA for the CDR3 is TGTGCCAGCTCACCACCGGGACAGGGAAATGAAAAACTGTTTTTT. This encodes CASSPPGQGNEKLFF.

This chain uses TRBV28 with TRBJ1-5; TRBD1 aligns across 7 bases. Trimming removed 3 bases from V and 7 bases from J; junction bases left unmatched: 12. Germline V lookup: CDR1 MDHEN, CDR2 SYDVKM. The CDR3 is 16 residues long. The CDR3 sequence is CASSFPPDRAGQPQHF. The DNA for the CDR3 is TGTGCCAGCAGTTTCCCCCCTGACAGGGCTGGACAGCCCCAGCATTTT.

The chain recombines TRBV9 with TRBJ2-3, with D possibly TRBD1 on 5 matching bases. This CDR3 region has 15 residues. Trimming took 4 bases from V and 1 from J, leaving 13 bases between them. From germline, CDR1 is SGDLS and CDR2 YYNGEE. CDR3 residues: CASSPRVEGTDTQYF. The CDR3 region has the DNA TGTGCCAGCAGCCCCAGGGTAGAGGGCACAGATACGCAGTATTTT.

This clone was counted a few times. The V and J genes are TRBV7-2 and TRBJ2-3, with a weak D call TRBD2 (5 bases). V dropped 6 bases and J dropped 2 bases, with 15 bases sitting between them. This CDR3 is 15 amino acids long. CDR1 SGHTA and CDR2 FQGNSA come from the germline V gene. CDR3 bases: TGTGCCAGCAGGGAACGCGGGCTAGACACAGATACGCAGTATTTT. It translates to CASRERGLDTDTQYF. Based on the CDR3 plus reference TRBV7-2 and TRBJ2-3, the full variable domain is GAGVSQSPSNKVTEKGKDVELRCDPISGHTALYWYRQSLGQGLEFLIYFQGNSAPDKSGLPSDRFSAERTGGSVSTLTIQRTQQEDSAVYLCASRERGLDTDTQYFGPGTRLTVL.

The chain carries TRBV4-3 and TRBJ1-2; maybe TRBD1 (5 bases). Germline values: CDR1 LGHNA, CDR2 YSLEER. The V and J ends lost 1 base and 4 bases respectively, with 13 bases between them. The CDR3 is 15 residues long. The CDR3 coding sequence is TGCGCCAGCAGCCAAGCACCGGGGGATGTCTATGGCTACACCTTC. Protein: CASSQAPGDVYGYTF.

The chain recombines TRBV7-9 with TRBJ1-1; D perhaps matches TRBD1 (6 bases). This CDR3 has 14 amino acids. CDR1 is SEHNR, CDR2 FQNEAQ, per germline (reference sequence). The V and J ends lost 4 bases and 4 bases respectively, with 13 bases between them. The DNA of the CDR3 is TGTGCCAGCAGCTCCACACAGGGATCCACTGAAGCTTTCTTT. It encodes CASSSTQGSTEAFF.

This clone was picked up a small number of times. The chain joins TRBV11-2 to TRBJ2-7; 7 bases fit TRBD1. CDR3 length equals 13 residues. The J segment lost 4 bases and the V segment lost 2 bases, leaving 2 bases of the junction unmatched. Germline CDR1 and CDR2: SGHAT and FQNNGV. The CDR3 DNA reads as TGTGCCAGCAGCTTAAGGGACAGTTACGAGCAGTACTTC. Amino acids: CASSLRDSYEQYF. Based on the CDR3 plus reference TRBV11-2 and TRBJ2-7, the full variable domain is EAGVAQSPRYKIIEKRQSVAFWCNPISGHATLYWYQQILGQGPKLLIQFQNNGVVDDSQLPKDRFSAERLKGVDSTLKIQPAKLEDSAVYLCASSLRDSYEQYFGPGTRLTVT.

In the case of this clone: Within the sample, other DNA sequences also encode this same CDR3. The V and J genes are TRBV5-4 and TRBJ2-5; D is undetermined. The germline V and J ends were trimmed by 4 bases and 2 bases, with 9 bases remaining between them. The CDR3 totals 13 residues. Germline V gene data show CDR1 as SGHNT and CDR2 as YYREEE (reference sequence). The CDR3 region is CASSRRFQETQYF. As DNA, the CDR3 is TGTGCCAGCAGCCGGCGGTTTCAAGAGACCCAGTACTTC. The whole variable domain, remainder taken from reference TRBV5-4 and TRBJ2-5, is ETGVTQSPTHLIKTRGQQVTLRCSSQSGHNTVSWYQQALGQGPQFIFQYYREEENGRGNFPPRFSGLQFPNYSSELNVNALELDDSALYLCASSRRFQETQYFGPGTRLLVL.

V gene TRBV15 combines with J gene TRBJ1-5; D is uncertain. Per the germline V gene, CDR1 is LNHNV and CDR2 is YYDKDF (reference sequence). The ends were cut back, 8 bases at V and 3 bases at J, with 11 bases in the middle. The CDR3 loop spans 13 amino acids. DNA of the CDR3: TGTGCCACCCGAGGGTTTTCCAATCAGCCCCAGCATTTT. Translating it yields CATRGFSNQPQHF.

The gene calls are TRBV6-5 and TRBJ2-7, with 8 bases identical to TRBD1. This CDR3 comprises 13 residues. Germline loops: CDR1 MNHEY, CDR2 SVGAGI. Unmatched junction bases numbered 4, after V lost 6 bases and J lost 3 bases. The CDR3 spells CASRGQDSYEQYF. The CDR3 DNA is TGTGCCAGCAGGGGACAGGACAGCTACGAGCAGTACTTC.

The genes are TRBV29-1 and TRBJ2-3; D remains ambiguous. Per germline, CDR1 SQVTM and CDR2 ANQGSEA. V lost 7 bases, J lost 5 bases, and 7 bases lay in between. CDR3 size: 10 residues. CDR3 amino acids: CSGREDTQYF. DNA of the CDR3: TGCAGCGGGAGAGAAGATACGCAGTATTTT.

This clone was seen just once. The rearrangement links TRBV7-2 to TRBJ1-6; D uncertain. CDR3 length: 13 residues. Germline CDR1 SGHTA, CDR2 FQGNSA. V shed 6 bases and J shed 8 bases, with 11 bases lying between them. DNA for the CDR3: TGTGCCAGCAGTTTATTGGGAGATTCACCCCTCCACTTT. It yields the protein CASSLLGDSPLHF.

The V call is TRBV5-1, the J call TRBJ2-5; unclear D gene. V lost 2 bases and J lost 5, with 10 bases in between. This CDR3 region has 13 residues. Germline CDR1 reads SGHRS; CDR2 reads YFSETQ. CDR3 nucleotides: TGCGCCAGCAGCTTTGGGCCGGCGGAGACCCAGTACTTC. This gives the protein CASSFGPAETQYF.

This chain uses TRBV9 with TRBJ2-3; 8 bases agree with TRBD1. Germline-derived CDR1 and CDR2 are SGDLS and YYNGEE. The CDR3 loop spans 14 amino acids. V shed 3 bases, J shed 5 bases, and the junction held 5 bases outside the gene matches. The CDR3 is CASSARDRGDTQYF. DNA for the CDR3: TGTGCCAGCAGCGCCCGAGACAGGGGAGATACGCAGTATTTT.

The chain employs TRBV5-4 and TRBJ2-5, with D perhaps matching TRBD2 (6 bases). The CDR3 loop spans 14 amino acids. Trimming stripped 2 bases from V and 5 bases from J, with 13 bases between. Germline values: CDR1 SGHNT, CDR2 YYREEE (reference sequence). In DNA, the CDR3 is TGTGCCAGCAGCTTTCGGGACTCCCCGGAGACCCAGTACTTC. It is translated as CASSFRDSPETQYF.